The next 14 T cell receptor beta chains were all read from a single sample in a study of human T cells and chemical hapten exposure. Time point defined: patch test 2, 6 weeks after DPC sensitization. Treatment of the sample: therapeutic diphenylcyclopropenone sensitization with weekly scalp DPC. Unfractionated whole blood yielded the extracted total RNA. MiXCR was run by TCRdb on the RACE reads, yielding one entry per CDR3 protein. Among 35,000 to 50,000 distinct CDR3 sequences listed, roughly 10% were seen once. Sequenced here: whole blood, sampled in connection with sensitization to the hapten diphenylcyclopropenone (DPC). The receptors were sampled from a young woman with alopecia areata. Some clones in this sample may be carry-over from other donors' samples.

This clonotype was counted many times. The genes are TRBV30 and TRBJ2-2; either TRBD1 or TRBD2 may supply D (5 bases each). CDR3 length: 14 residues. The V gene lost 6 bases and the J gene lost 5 bases, with 16 bases spanning the gap. Germline CDR1 GTSNPN, CDR2 SVGIG (reference sequence). CDR3 region: CACSQGVQTGELFF. The CDR3 nucleotides are TGTGCCTGCAGTCAGGGAGTACAAACCGGGGAGCTGTTTTTT. The whole variable domain, filled in from reference TRBV30 and TRBJ2-2, reads SQTIHQWPATLVQPVGSPLSLECTVEGTSNPNLYWYRQAAGRGLQLLFYSVGIGQISSEVPQNLSASRPQDRQFILSSKKLLLSDSGFYLCACSQGVQTGELFFGEGSRLTVL.

This clonotype showed up just a few times. The J gene is TRBJ1-4, the V gene TRBV29-1; tentatively, D is TRBD1 (5 bases). Trimming left V 6 bases short and J 10 bases short, with 18 bases between. The CDR3 covers 13 residues. CDR1 and CDR2 from the germline V gene are SQVTM and ANQGSEA. The CDR3 bases are TGCAGCGTGGAGACAGCAGATGAGAGAAAACTGTTTTTT. This codes for CSVETADERKLFF.

This clonotype came up many times. V usage is TRBV12-3 or TRBV12-4 and J usage is TRBJ1-6; D is unresolved. V shed 3 bases and J shed 9 bases, with 6 bases lying between them. The CDR3 extends over 12 amino acids. CDR3: CASSFASSPLHF. CDR3 nucleotides: TGTGCCAGCAGTTTTGCGAGTTCACCCCTCCACTTT.

V and J are TRBV19 and TRBJ2-7, with 9 positions matching TRBD1. Per germline, CDR1 LNHDA and CDR2 SQIVND (reference sequence). The V gene end was trimmed by 4 bases and the J gene end by 6 bases; junction bases not matched to a gene: 13. The length of the CDR3 is 16 residues. The CDR3 loop reads CASSTETGTGSGEQYF. DNA of the CDR3: TGTGCCAGTAGTACCGAAACCGGGACAGGGAGTGGCGAGCAGTACTTC.

This clonotype occurred many times. V and J are TRBV19 and TRBJ2-6; maybe TRBD1 (6 bases). The V end lost 5 bases, the J end lost 0 bases, and 14 bases lay between the germline ends. The CDR3 covers 17 residues. The germline CDR1 and CDR2 sequences are LNHDA and SQIVND (reference sequence). CDR3: CASSPTGSNSGANVLTF. Written as DNA, the CDR3 is TGTGCCAGTAGTCCGACAGGTTCTAACTCTGGGGCCAACGTCCTGACTTTC. Full variable domain (remainder filled in from reference TRBV19 and TRBJ2-6): DGGITQSPKYLFRKEGQNVTLSCEQNLNHDAMYWYRQDPGQGLRLIYYSQIVNDFQKGDIAEGYSVSREKKESFPLTVTSAQKNPTAFYLCASSPTGSNSGANVLTFGAGSRLTVL.

This clonotype was found a few times. The CDR3 spells CASWGEKLFF. The CDR3 region has the DNA TGTGCCTCATGGGGTGAAAAACTGTTTTTT. The chain combines TRBV28 with TRBJ1-4, with D hard to call. The germline V gene has CDR1 MDHEN and CDR2 SYDVKM. Between the trimmed V and J ends, which lost 11 bases and 7 bases, there was a span of 8 bases. This CDR3 comprises 10 residues.

This clonotype came up a few times. This chain connects TRBV7-2 to TRBJ1-2; D is unresolved. Germline lookup yields CDR1 SGHTA and CDR2 FQGNSA. The CDR3 runs to 14 residues. Trimming left V 5 bases short and J 4 bases short, with 14 bases between. The CDR3 reads CASSGSGRFYGYTF. The CDR3 DNA reads as TGTGCCAGCAGCGGTAGTGGTAGGTTCTATGGCTACACCTTC.

This clonotype occurred many times. This chain connects TRBV6-5 to TRBJ1-3, with 7 bases matching TRBD1. J lost 2 bases, V lost 6 bases, and 4 bases had no gene match. This CDR3 comprises 14 residues. Germline V CDR1 and CDR2: MNHEY, SVGAGI. In nucleotides, the CDR3 is TGTGCCAGCAGCACCACAGGGGCTGGAAACACCATATATTTT. The encoded protein is CASSTTGAGNTIYF.

This clonotype was picked up a small number of times. The rearrangement links TRBV9 to TRBJ1-3, with a possible D match to TRBD1 (5 bases). Per germline, CDR1 SGDLS and CDR2 YYNGEE. V lost 2 bases and J lost 0, with 9 bases in between. The CDR3 has 15 amino acids. In DNA, the CDR3 is TGTGCCAGCAGCGTGGGACCGAGCTCTGGAAACACCATATATTTT. It encodes CASSVGPSSGNTIYF.

J is TRBJ1-2 and V is TRBV29-1; no definite D call. V was cut by 0 bases and J by 6 bases, with 14 bases left in between. Germline V CDR1 and CDR2: SQVTM, ANQGSEA. CDR3 length equals 14 residues. CDR3 nucleotides: TGCAGCGTTGAAGATCCTCGGGAAGCGAATGGCTACACCTTC. This translates into CSVEDPREANGYTF.

CDR3 nucleotides: TGTGCCAGCAGGAAGACTAGGGTCCGTTGCAATGAGCAGTTCTTC. This codes for CASRKTRVRCNEQFF. The chain couples TRBV6-1 to TRBJ2-1; TRBD2 is a possible D gene (6 bases). With 6 bases removed from V and 6 bases from J, the gap between germline ends came to 18 bases. Germline V CDR1 and CDR2: MNHNS, SASEGT. The CDR3 is 15 residues long.

The J gene is TRBJ2-2, the V gene TRBV2, with 8 bases identical to TRBD2. V lost 5 bases and J lost 2; bases outside the gene matches: 13. The CDR3 consists of 18 residues. The V gene's germline CDR1 is SNHLY and CDR2 FYNNEI. CDR3 sequence: CASSFLGSGGGNTGELFF. The CDR3 bases are TGTGCCAGCAGTTTCCTTGGGAGCGGGGGAGGAAACACCGGGGAGCTGTTTTTT.

V usage is TRBV2 and J usage is TRBJ2-2; D ambiguous. CDR1 and CDR2 (germline): SNHLY, FYNNEI. CDR3 length: 15 amino acids. The V end lost 2 bases, the J end lost 1 base, and 8 bases lay between the germline ends. The CDR3 nucleotides are TGTGCCAGCAGTGAACTAGTCGTGAACACCGGGGAGCTGTTTTTT. It encodes CASSELVVNTGELFF.

This clonotype was detected only a few times. This chain joins TRBV29-1 and TRBJ2-3; no clear D gene. Looked up from germline, CDR1 is SQVTM and CDR2 is ANQGSEA. The length of the CDR3 is 13 residues. The germline V and J ends were trimmed by 4 bases and 11 bases, with 19 bases remaining between them. Here the CDR3 reads CSVAAPRLDGQYF. In DNA, the CDR3 is TGCAGCGTTGCCGCCCCGCGGTTGGATGGGCAGTATTTT.